The 14 T cell receptor beta chains below all came from one sample that was sequenced in a study of blood T cell repertoires in COVID-19. Assay: immunoSEQ multiplex PCR; the TCRdb copy retains only in-frame clones and omits some. This repertoire shows around 100,000 clones, about 80% found once; its top ten account for about 8.1%. Sequenced: peripheral blood. Receptors were obtained from a woman in her 40s with acute or convalescent COVID-19.

V and J are TRBV9 and TRBJ2-3; tentatively, D is TRBD2 (6 bases). Trimming left V 5 bases short and J 3 bases short, with 19 bases between. This CDR3 has 16 amino acids. The V gene's germline CDR1 is SGDLS and CDR2 YYNGEE. CDR3 protein: CASSDGPRGKTDTQYF. In DNA form, the CDR3 reads TGTGCCAGCAGTGATGGCCCGCGGGGCAAAACAGATACGCAGTATTTT.

This sequence joins TRBV21-1 and TRBJ2-6; whether TRBD1, the table's D call, matches the DNA was not checked. TRBV21-1 is a pseudogene. CDR3 length equals 13 residues. The CDR3 sequence: CAGRTAGANVLTF. CDR3 coding DNA: TGTGCCGGAAGGACAGCTGGGGCCAACGTCCTGACTTTC.

The rearrangement uses TRBV7-2 and TRBJ2-1, with TRBD2 matching over 8 bases. The length of the CDR3 is 16 residues. From germline, CDR1 is SGHTA and CDR2 FQGNSA. V trimming: 4 bases; J trimming: 0 bases; junction bases outside the gene matches: 5. The CDR3 region is CASSSGLELSYNEQFF. The CDR3 bases are TGTGCCAGCAGCTCGGGACTAGAACTCTCCTACAATGAGCAGTTCTTC.

CDR3 bases: TGTGCCAGCAGCCCAGCGTACATGACGGAAAAACTGTTTTTT. Translation gives CASSPAYMTEKLFF. The V and J genes are TRBV11-2 and TRBJ1-4; D remains unclear. Germline V gives CDR1 SGHAT, CDR2 FQNNGV. The V end was cut by 5 bases, the J end by 8 bases, with 15 bases between. This CDR3 region has 14 residues.

This chain uses TRBV29-1 with TRBJ2-7; TRBD1 matches 9 bases. This CDR3 is built from 14 residues. V gave up 4 bases and J gave up 4 bases; unmatched junction bases: 8. CDR1 and CDR2 from the germline V gene are SQVTM and ANQGSEA. The CDR3 reads CSVVAGTGWYEQYF. CDR3 nucleotide sequence: TGCAGCGTTGTAGCCGGGACAGGGTGGTACGAGCAGTACTTC.

The chain carries TRBV6-5 and TRBJ1-5, with a tentative D call TRBD1 (5 bases). Germline CDR1 and CDR2: MNHEY and SVGAGI. The CDR3 totals 12 residues. Trimming removed 8 bases at V and 9 bases at J, with 14 bases between. The CDR3, as DNA: TGTGCCAGCTTGGAGGGGAACGGGCCCCAGCATTTT. The encoded protein is CASLEGNGPQHF.

The chain employs TRBV19 and TRBJ1-1; TRBD1 is a possible D gene (5 bases). CDR1 is LNHDA, CDR2 SQIVND, per germline (reference sequence). This CDR3 is built from 16 residues. V was trimmed by 6 bases and J by 0 bases, leaving 17 bases between them. CDR3: CASRRLRGEMNTEAFF. In nucleotides, the CDR3 is TGTGCCAGTAGGCGACTCCGGGGGGAGATGAACACTGAAGCTTTCTTT.

The chain joins TRBV13 to TRBJ1-4; TRBD1 matches 8 bases. The V segment lost 3 bases and the J segment 7 bases; nucleotides outside the gene matches: 4. Germline CDR1 is PRHDT and CDR2 is FYEKMQ (reference sequence). This CDR3 is built from 14 residues. CDR3 amino acids: CASSLTGAGEKLFF. The CDR3 DNA is TGTGCCAGCAGCTTGACAGGGGCCGGTGAAAAACTGTTTTTT.

CDR3 DNA sequence: TGTGCCAGCAGTTTACCCGGGACAGGGGTGAAGCAGTACTTC. This sequence encodes CASSLPGTGVKQYF. The J gene is TRBJ2-7, the V gene TRBV27, with 10 bases fitting TRBD1. Germline V CDR1 and CDR2: MNHEY, SMNVEV (reference sequence). V shed 2 bases and J 8 bases; nucleotides not matched to a gene: 6. The CDR3 runs 14 residues.

This chain joins TRBV5-8 and TRBJ2-3; TRBD1 matches 7 bases. The junction had 8 bases not matched to a gene; V was cut back by 4 bases and J by 0 bases. CDR3 length: 16 residues. The germline gives CDR1 SGHTS, CDR2 YDEGEE. The CDR3, as DNA: TGTGCCAGCAGCATCGGACAGGCGCTTAGCACAGATACGCAGTATTTT. Its translation: CASSIGQALSTDTQYF.

The chain recombines TRBV5-3 with TRBJ1-3; 7 nucleotides agree with TRBD1. TRBV5-3 is filed as an ORF, its function uncertain. The CDR3 is 15 residues long. Germline trimming cut 2 bases from V and 2 bases from J; bases unmatched to any gene: 4. The CDR3 nucleotides read TGTGCCAGAAGCTTTACAGGGGTTCCTGGAAACACCATATATTTT. It translates to CARSFTGVPGNTIYF.

By share, this clone counts as medium-sized. The genes are TRBV5-1 and TRBJ2-7; 7 nucleotides agree with TRBD1. The CDR3 runs to 14 residues. V lost 0 bases and J lost 3; bases outside the gene matches: 3. CDR1 is SGHRS and CDR2 is YFSETQ in the germline V gene. CDR3 residues: CASSLGDSFYEQYF. DNA of the CDR3: TGCGCCAGCAGCTTGGGGGACAGTTTCTACGAGCAGTACTTC. The whole variable domain, filled in from reference TRBV5-1 and TRBJ2-7, reads KAGVTQTPRYLIKTRGQQVTLSCSPISGHRSVSWYQQTPGQGLQFLFEYFSETQRNKGNFPGRFSGRQFSNSRSEMNVSTLELGDSALYLCASSLGDSFYEQYFGPGTRLTVT.

The J gene is TRBJ2-7, the V gene TRBV3-1 (or the pseudogene TRBV3-2); maybe TRBD2 (6 bases). Trimming took 4 bases from V and 5 from J, leaving 12 bases between them. Germline V lookup: CDR1 LGHDT, CDR2 YNNKEL (reference sequence). This CDR3 is 13 amino acids long. DNA for the CDR3: TGTGCCAGCAGCCGCCTAACGGGGGACGAGCAGTACTTC. Translated: CASSRLTGDEQYF.

The chain carries TRBV20-1 and TRBJ2-5; D may be TRBD2 (6 bases). Germline assignment: CDR1 DFQATT and CDR2 SNEGSKA (reference sequence). The ends were cut back, 3 bases at V and 2 bases at J, with 13 bases in the middle. CDR3 size: 14 residues. Here the CDR3 reads CSASDGSEQETQYF. CDR3 nucleotide sequence: TGCAGTGCTAGTGACGGGAGCGAACAAGAGACCCAGTACTTC.